This T cell receptor beta chain was documented in a study of PD-1 blockade in classical Hodgkin lymphoma. Some clones are missing from TCRdb's copy, which holds only in-frame ones; the method was immunoSEQ multiplex PCR. This sample yields just under 65,000 clones, of which less than 95% are seen a single time; about a tenth belongs to the top ten. The CDR3 totals 15 residues. The V end was cut by 0 bases, the J end by 0 bases, with 12 bases between. Germline V gene data show CDR1 as GTSNPN and CDR2 as SVGIG (reference sequence). The sample holds one count of this clone. As for time point: cycle 4 day 1 (C4D1), after more than five weeks of nivolumab. Every patient relapsed after autologous stem cell transplantation, and brentuximab vedotin exposure varied. Patients reached a best response of complete response, partial response or progressive disease.

The sample in question was peripheral blood mononuclear cells (PBMCs), obtained before the fourth cycle of nivolumab. The V call is TRBV30, the J call TRBJ2-7; D possibly corresponds to TRBD2 (5 bases). The receptor comes from a human donor with classical Hodgkin lymphoma. The CDR3 DNA reads as TGTGCCTGGAGTGTTGGGAGCAAGCCCTCCTACGAGCAGTACTTC. It codes for CAWSVGSKPSYEQYF.